This note documents a single T cell receptor beta chain sequence. The data are from a study of blood T cell repertoires in COVID-19. Authors' data handling: Counts of nucleated cells, estimated from reference gene primer amplification, were obtained. Measured with immunoSEQ multiplex PCR; TCRdb has only the in-frame clones, and not every one. That table supplies the V and J calls and clone size; D and trimming were determined from the DNA. Among roughly 150,000 clones listed, roughly 82% were seen once. The germline V gene has CDR1 SGHRS and CDR2 YFSETQ. Unmatched junction bases numbered 12, after V lost 5 bases and J lost 6 bases. The CDR3 spans 15 residues.

Material: peripheral blood. The V call is TRBV5-1, the J call TRBJ2-7; 9 bases agree with TRBD1. The source of this sequence is a woman between 45 and 60 years old with acute or convalescent COVID-19. The CDR3 region has the DNA TGCGCCAGCAGTAGTACCGGGACAGGGAACGTCGAGCAGTACTTC. Translating gives CASSSTGTGNVEQYF.